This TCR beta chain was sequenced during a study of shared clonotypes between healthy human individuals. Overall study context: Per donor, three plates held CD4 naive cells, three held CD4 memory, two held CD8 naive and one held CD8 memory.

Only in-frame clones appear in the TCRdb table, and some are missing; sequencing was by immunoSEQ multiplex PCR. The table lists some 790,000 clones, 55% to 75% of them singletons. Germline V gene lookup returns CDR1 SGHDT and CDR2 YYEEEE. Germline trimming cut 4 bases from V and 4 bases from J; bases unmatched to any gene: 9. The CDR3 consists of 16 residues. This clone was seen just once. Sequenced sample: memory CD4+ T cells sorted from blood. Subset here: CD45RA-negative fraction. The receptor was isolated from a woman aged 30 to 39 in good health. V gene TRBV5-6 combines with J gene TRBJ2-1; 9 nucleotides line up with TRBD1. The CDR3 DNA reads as TGTGCCAGCAGCAGGGGGACAGGGTTATCATACAATGAGCAGTTCTTC. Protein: CASSRGTGLSYNEQFF.